This TCR beta chain was obtained from a study of identical twins. Each cDNA held unique molecular identifiers, and template switching gave it a universal primer site. TCRdb used MiXCR to reprocess the 5' RACE reads, holding one entry per CDR3 protein. The sample records hundreds of thousands of distinct CDR3 sequences, over 9% being singletons. This sample was also put to use in a study of yellow fever vaccine responses in identical twins.

The clonotype was recovered from a woman aged 18-29 years in good health. The sequenced material came from CD8+ T cells sorted from blood.

The CDR3 protein is CASSDWDRTSTDTQYF. CDR3 sequence (DNA): TGCGCCAGCAGCGATTGGGACAGGACTAGCACAGATACGCAGTATTTT. J is TRBJ2-3 and V is TRBV5-1; 8 nucleotides agree with TRBD1. This CDR3 is built from 16 residues. The junction had 7 bases not matched to a gene; V was cut back by 4 bases and J by 0 bases. Germline CDR1 SGHRS, CDR2 YFSETQ. The full variable domain, rest sourced from reference TRBV5-1 and TRBJ2-3, is KAGVTQTPRYLIKTRGQQVTLSCSPISGHRSVSWYQQTPGQGLQFLFEYFSETQRNKGNFPGRFSGRQFSNSRSEMNVSTLELGDSALYLCASSDWDRTSTDTQYFGPGTRLTVL.